Below, 14 T cell receptor beta chains from the same sample are listed, as sequenced in a study of CD8 T cells in ankylosing spondylitis. TCRdb fed the 5' RACE reads into MiXCR, producing one record per CDR3 protein. The table shows 150,000 to 200,000 distinct CDR3 sequences, with around 17% occurring only once. The sequencing input was blood, either unsorted or a sorted T cell fraction (not recorded which). These receptors were collected from a male donor with ankylosing spondylitis or in good health (not recorded which).

This clonotype was seen many times. V usage is TRBV12-3 or TRBV12-4 and J usage is TRBJ2-7; tentative D call: TRBD1 (6 bases). V dropped 3 bases and J dropped 1 base, with 13 bases sitting between them. The CDR3 covers 15 residues. The CDR3 is CASSFPGQASYEQYF. The CDR3 coding sequence is TGTGCCAGCAGTTTTCCGGGACAAGCTTCCTACGAGCAGTACTTC.

This clonotype was seen many times. This chain links TRBV20-1 with TRBJ2-1; tentatively, D is TRBD1 (6 bases). V lost 3 bases and J lost 0, with 18 bases in between. Germline assignment: CDR1 DFQATT and CDR2 SNEGSKA (reference sequence). The CDR3 is made up of 17 amino acids. The CDR3 bases are TGCAGTGCTAGTACCGGACAGTCTTTAAGCTCCTACAATGAGCAGTTCTTC. Amino acid sequence: CSASTGQSLSSYNEQFF.

The sample holds a few counts of this clonotype. The chain links TRBV29-1 to TRBJ2-7; 7 bases line up with TRBD1. The V gene's germline CDR1 is SQVTM and CDR2 ANQGSEA. The CDR3 loop spans 13 amino acids. V was clipped by 7 bases and J by 6 bases; unmatched bases: 12. This CDR3 reads CSGGLDRAGEQYF. Here the CDR3 DNA reads TGCAGCGGTGGGCTTGACAGGGCTGGCGAGCAGTACTTC.

This clonotype showed up many times. CDR3 in DNA: TGCAGCGTTGAATCGATTCCTGGAAACACCATATATTTT. Translating gives CSVESIPGNTIYF. J is TRBJ1-3 and V is TRBV29-1; D is ambiguous. The CDR3 length is 13 residues. CDR1 is SQVTM and CDR2 is ANQGSEA in the germline V gene. V was cut by 2 bases and J by 2 bases, with 7 bases left in between.

This chain uses TRBV6-6 with TRBJ1-5; weak D call: TRBD1 (6 bases). The CDR3 is 13 amino acids. The germline gives CDR1 MNHNY, CDR2 SVGAGI (reference sequence). Trimming took off 5 bases at V and 7 bases at J, with 12 bases between the two ends. CDR3 sequence reads: CASSPRGGQPQHF. Written as DNA, the CDR3 is TGTGCCAGCAGTCCGCGGGGGGGCCAGCCCCAGCATTTT.

V usage is TRBV28 and J usage is TRBJ1-2, with D perhaps matching TRBD1 (5 bases). The length of the CDR3 is 14 residues. Germline CDR1 reads MDHEN; CDR2 reads SYDVKM. The germline V and J ends were trimmed by 7 bases and 8 bases, with 20 bases remaining between them. The CDR3 sequence is CASKRGVRSEGYTF. The DNA for the CDR3 is TGTGCCAGCAAAAGGGGCGTACGGTCGGAGGGCTACACCTTC.

This clonotype was seen a handful of times. This rearrangement joins TRBV7-2 to TRBJ2-1; TRBD2 aligns across 8 bases. This CDR3 comprises 16 residues. V dropped 2 bases and J dropped 7; count of bases not matched to a gene: 10. The germline CDR1 and CDR2 sequences are SGHTA and FQGNSA. For the CDR3, the DNA is TGTGCCAGCAGCTTATATTTAGCGGGAAATAAGAATGAGCAGTTCTTC. The encoded protein is CASSLYLAGNKNEQFF.

This clonotype showed up many times. The rearrangement joins TRBV5-1 to TRBJ2-7; tentatively, D is TRBD1 or TRBD2 (5 bases each). Germline CDR1 reads SGHRS; CDR2 reads YFSETQ. The CDR3 sequence is 14 residues long. V was cut by 2 bases and J by 2 bases, with 11 bases left in between. The CDR3 reads CASSLGTDPYEQYF. The DNA for the CDR3 is TGCGCCAGCAGCTTAGGGACCGACCCCTACGAGCAGTACTTC. The full variable domain, with the rest looked up from reference TRBV5-1 and TRBJ2-7, is KAGVTQTPRYLIKTRGQQVTLSCSPISGHRSVSWYQQTPGQGLQFLFEYFSETQRNKGNFPGRFSGRQFSNSRSEMNVSTLELGDSALYLCASSLGTDPYEQYFGPGTRLTVT.

Comment on this clonotype: A read error may be the cause here, since a much bigger clone is one base away. V is TRBV12-3 or TRBV12-4 and J is TRBJ2-1; the D gene is possibly TRBD2 (6 bases). The CDR3 has 13 amino acids. In DNA, the CDR3 is TGTGTCAGCAGTTTTAGGAGGGGCAATGAGCAGTTCTTC. It specifies CVSSFRRGNEQFF.

By sample share, this clonotype is medium-sized. The rearrangement links TRBV20-1 to TRBJ2-2; D unclear. The germline gives CDR1 DFQATT, CDR2 SNEGSKA (reference sequence). The V and J ends lost 6 bases and 4 bases respectively, with 12 bases between them. The CDR3 totals 13 residues. CDR3 nucleotide sequence: TGCAGTGCGACTCATAAGTCCACCGGGGAGCTGTTTTTT. Translating gives CSATHKSTGELFF.

This clonotype showed up just a few times. V gene TRBV29-1 combines with J gene TRBJ2-1; the D gene is possibly TRBD1 (5 bases). Germline V gives CDR1 SQVTM, CDR2 ANQGSEA. Trimming cost V 2 bases and J 9 bases, with 17 bases left between them. The CDR3 has 14 residues. The CDR3 DNA is TGCAGCGTTGAAAGGGGCGACCGTATAGCTGAGCAGTTCTTC. It translates to CSVERGDRIAEQFF.

This clonotype was detected many times. V usage is TRBV5-1 and J usage is TRBJ2-2, with D maybe TRBD1 (6 bases). The V end was cut by 1 base, the J end by 1 base, with 8 bases between. There are 15 residues in the CDR3. Germline lookup yields CDR1 SGHRS and CDR2 YFSETQ. Here the CDR3 reads CASSLLQGNTGELFF. CDR3 nucleotide sequence: TGCGCCAGCAGCTTGTTACAGGGGAACACCGGGGAGCTGTTTTTT.

This rearrangement joins TRBV27 to TRBJ1-4; TRBD1 matches at 10 bases. Trimming cost V 4 bases and J 7 bases; bases outside gene matches: 3. This CDR3 region has 14 residues. Germline CDR1 is MNHEY and CDR2 is SMNVEV (reference sequence). CDR3 region: CASSYGTGVEKLFF. Here the CDR3 DNA reads TGTGCCAGCAGTTACGGGACAGGGGTTGAAAAACTGTTTTTT.

As regards this clonotype: A clone one base away is much larger, so this may be a read error. Likely a read error: the CDR3 ends without its conserved phenylalanine or tryptophan. The chain combines TRBV29-1 with TRBJ2-3; TRBD1 matches 8 bases. This CDR3 is 13 amino acids long. Germline V gene data show CDR1 as SQVTM and CDR2 as ANQGSEA. V shed 7 bases, J shed 1 base, and the junction held 4 bases outside the gene matches. The CDR3 bases are TGCAGCGAAGCGACAGGGGGCACAGATACGCAGTATTCT. Translation gives CSEATGGTDTQYS.